These T cell receptor beta chains were read from a single sample in a study of T cell responses to AZD1222 COVID-19 vaccine. The assay was immunoSEQ multiplex PCR, and TCRdb's table has in-frame clones only and misses some. The table includes about 160,000 clones, approximately 91% detected once. Sample: peripheral blood, taken on day 0 of AZD1222 vaccination. These receptor sequences come from an adult in good health. Each CDR3 is given with its conserved first and last residue. A D gene is named only where the DNA matches it firmly. Clone sizes are given selectively: once, few, many, or a class where the clone is expanded.

J: TRBJ2-5
D: TRBD2
V: TRBV5-1
size: -
DNA: TGCGCCAGCAGCTCCGTGACTAGCGGGGGGGCAGAGACCCAGTACTTC
CDR3: CASSSVTSGGAETQYF

J: TRBJ1-1
D: TRBD1
V: TRBV7-9
size: -
DNA: TGTGCCAGCAGCCTCTTCGGAACAGGGGGGACTGAAGCTTTCTTT
CDR3: CASSLFGTGGTEAFF

J: TRBJ1-1
D: TRBD1
V: TRBV27
size: once
DNA: TGTGCCAGCAGTTTACCCCCAGGGGGTGGGAGGACTGAAGCTTTCTTT
CDR3: CASSLPPGGGRTEAFF

J: TRBJ1-4
D: -
V: TRBV7-2
size: once
DNA: TGTGCCAGCAGTGGGGGACCGTCTAATGAAAAACTGTTTTTT
CDR3: CASSGGPSNEKLFF

J: TRBJ2-2
D: -
V: TRBV19
size: -
DNA: TGTGCCAGTAGTATAGGGCGGGGTAACACCGGGGAGCTGTTTTTT
CDR3: CASSIGRGNTGELFF

J: TRBJ1-2
D: -
V: TRBV3-1/TRBV3-2
size: -
DNA: TGTGCCAGCAGCCAAGCTAGGTTCTATGGCTACACCTTC
CDR3: CASSQARFYGYTF

J: TRBJ1-6
D: -
V: TRBV28
size: -
DNA: TGTGCCAGCAGTTTAAGTTCTAATTCACCCCTCCACTTT
CDR3: CASSLSSNSPLHF

J: TRBJ2-5
D: TRBD1
V: TRBV19
size: -
DNA: TGTGCCAGTAGCGGGACAGAGGGTAGGGAGACCCAGTACTTC
CDR3: CASSGTEGRETQYF

J: TRBJ1-1
D: -
V: TRBV28
size: -
DNA: TGTGCCAGCAGTGGACGGAGGAACACTGAAGCTTTCTTT
CDR3: CASSGRRNTEAFF

J: TRBJ1-4
D: TRBD1
V: TRBV2
size: -
DNA: TGTGCCAGCATTTCCGACAGGGGCAATGAAAAACTGTTTTTT
CDR3: CASISDRGNEKLFF

J: TRBJ1-6
D: -
V: TRBV6-1
size: once
DNA: TGTGCCAGCAGTGAAACAGGATTATGGCAATTTCTACCGAATTCACCCCTCCACTTT
CDR3: CASSETGLWQFLPNSPLHF

J: TRBJ1-6
D: TRBD1
V: TRBV19
size: -
DNA: TGTGCCAGCTCGGGACAGAGAAATTCACCCCTCCACTTT
CDR3: CASSGQRNSPLHF

J: TRBJ1-2
D: TRBD1
V: TRBV10-3
size: -
DNA: TGTGCCACTAGACAGGGCACTAACTATGGCTACACCTTC
CDR3: CATRQGTNYGYTF

J: TRBJ2-7
D: -
V: TRBV4-3
size: once
DNA: TGCGCCAGCAGCCAAGGACGGGGACTCTTCTACGAGCAGTACTTC
CDR3: CASSQGRGLFYEQYF

J: TRBJ1-2
D: -
V: TRBV24-1
size: -
DNA: TGTGCCACCAGTGGGGAGTCGGGGGGCTACACCTTC
CDR3: CATSGESGGYTF

J: TRBJ1-1
D: TRBD1
V: TRBV6-2/TRBV6-3
size: -
DNA: TGTGCCAGCAGTTCCCACAGGGGCGGTGCCACTGAAGCTTTCTTT
CDR3: CASSSHRGGATEAFF

J: TRBJ2-3
D: TRBD1
V: TRBV5-1
size: -
DNA: TGCGCCAGCAGCTTTAGGACAGGGGGAGGGACAGATACGCAGTATTTT
CDR3: CASSFRTGGGTDTQYF

J: TRBJ2-1
D: -
V: TRBV20-1
size: -
DNA: TGCAGTGCTAGTCCCTCGACCAATGAGCAGTTCTTC
CDR3: CSASPSTNEQFF

J: TRBJ1-2
D: -
V: TRBV29-1
size: -
DNA: TGCAGCGTTGAAGGCGGGCCATACTATGGCTACACCTTC
CDR3: CSVEGGPYYGYTF

J: TRBJ2-3
D: TRBD1
V: TRBV5-4
size: -
DNA: TGTGCCAGCACCAGGCCGGGACAGGGGGTCGGAGATACGCAGTATTTT
CDR3: CASTRPGQGVGDTQYF

J: TRBJ1-2
D: TRBD1
V: TRBV28
size: -
DNA: TGTGCCAGCAATGTACCGGGACAGAACTATGGCTACACCTTC
CDR3: CASNVPGQNYGYTF

J: TRBJ1-5
D: -
V: TRBV27
size: once
DNA: TGTGCCAGCAGTTTCCGGGGCAATCAGCCCCAGCATTTT
CDR3: CASSFRGNQPQHF

J: TRBJ1-1
D: TRBD1
V: TRBV15
size: -
DNA: TGTGCCACCAGTAGGGGGCTTTTGTCTGAAGCTTTCTTT
CDR3: CATSRGLLSEAFF

J: TRBJ2-2
D: TRBD1
V: TRBV5-5
size: -
DNA: TGTGCCAGCAGCTTACGACCAAGAGGACAGGGCAACACCGGGGAGCTGTTTTTT
CDR3: CASSLRPRGQGNTGELFF

J: TRBJ2-7
D: -
V: TRBV28
size: once
DNA: TGTGCCAGCAGACCTCCGGGACTTCTCTACGAGCAGTACTTC
CDR3: CASRPPGLLYEQYF

J: TRBJ1-1
D: -
V: TRBV5-5
size: -
DNA: TGTGCCAGCAGCCGCGCCATTTTGGGGGGCTCCATGAACACTGAAGCTTTCTTT
CDR3: CASSRAILGGSMNTEAFF

J: TRBJ1-3
D: -
V: TRBV3-1/TRBV3-2
size: -
DNA: TGTGCCAGCAGCCAAGCGGCAAATACTGGAAACACCATATATTTT
CDR3: CASSQAANTGNTIYF

J: TRBJ1-5
D: -
V: TRBV4-1
size: -
DNA: TGCGCCAGCAGCCAAGTGGTTAATCAGCCCCAGCATTTT
CDR3: CASSQVVNQPQHF

J: TRBJ2-1
D: TRBD1
V: TRBV6-5
size: -
DNA: TGTGCCAGCAGTCCGGGACAGGGGATAGATGAGCAGTTCTTC
CDR3: CASSPGQGIDEQFF

J: TRBJ1-3
D: -
V: TRBV7-8
size: -
DNA: TGTGCCAGCAGCTTAGGTGCCGGATCAGCGGCTGGAAACACCATATATTTT
CDR3: CASSLGAGSAAGNTIYF

J: TRBJ2-2
D: -
V: TRBV7-6
size: -
DNA: TGTGCCAGCAGCCTCCCCCTGGGGGCCCGCACCGGGGAGCTGTTTTTT
CDR3: CASSLPLGARTGELFF

J: TRBJ2-7
D: TRBD2
V: TRBV18
size: -
DNA: TGTGCCAGCTCACCCACACTAGCGGGAGATAAATCCTACGAGCAGTACTTC
CDR3: CASSPTLAGDKSYEQYF

J: TRBJ2-5
D: -
V: TRBV21-1
size: -
DNA: TGTGCCAGCAGCAAAGGACAGGGGGGGATAAAAGAGACCCAGTACTTC
CDR3: CASSKGQGGIKETQYF

J: TRBJ2-7
D: -
V: TRBV5-1
size: -
DNA: TGCGCCAGCAGCTTGGCCACGCACTCCTACGAGCAGTACTTC
CDR3: CASSLATHSYEQYF

J: TRBJ1-3
D: TRBD1
V: TRBV5-4
size: -
DNA: TGTGCCAGCAGCCACCAACAGGGGTCTGGAAACACCATATATTTT
CDR3: CASSHQQGSGNTIYF

J: TRBJ1-1
D: -
V: TRBV19
size: -
DNA: TGTGCCAGTAGTACCGACTTGAACACTGAAGCTTTCTTT
CDR3: CASSTDLNTEAFF

J: TRBJ2-7
D: TRBD2
V: TRBV2
size: -
DNA: TGTGCCAGCAGTGTTTCCCTAGCGGGAGGCGGGGAGCAGTACTTC
CDR3: CASSVSLAGGGEQYF

J: TRBJ1-1
D: TRBD1
V: TRBV19
size: -
DNA: TGTGCCAGTAGTACCCAAAGGCCCCTCTCCACAGGGGCCACTGAAGCTTTCTTT
CDR3: CASSTQRPLSTGATEAFF

J: TRBJ2-2
D: -
V: TRBV10-1
size: -
DNA: TGCGCCAGCAGTTCAGGAGTAACCGGGGAGCTGTTTTTT
CDR3: CASSSGVTGELFF

J: TRBJ2-6
D: -
V: TRBV30
size: -
DNA: TGTGCCTGGAGTACCCAACAGACCGTCTCTGGGGCCAACGTCCTGACTTTC
CDR3: CAWSTQQTVSGANVLTF

J: TRBJ1-5
D: -
V: TRBV19
size: -
DNA: TGTGCCAGTAGTATAGCGGGCGGCAGGGTTCAGCCCCAGCATTTT
CDR3: CASSIAGGRVQPQHF

J: TRBJ1-1
D: TRBD1
V: TRBV5-1
size: once
DNA: TGCGCCAGCGGACGGAGACAGGGGGCGAACACTGAAGCTTTCTTT
CDR3: CASGRRQGANTEAFF

J: TRBJ1-1
D: -
V: TRBV19
size: -
DNA: TGTGCCAGTAGTATCGCAGGGGCGAACACTGAAGCTTTCTTT
CDR3: CASSIAGANTEAFF